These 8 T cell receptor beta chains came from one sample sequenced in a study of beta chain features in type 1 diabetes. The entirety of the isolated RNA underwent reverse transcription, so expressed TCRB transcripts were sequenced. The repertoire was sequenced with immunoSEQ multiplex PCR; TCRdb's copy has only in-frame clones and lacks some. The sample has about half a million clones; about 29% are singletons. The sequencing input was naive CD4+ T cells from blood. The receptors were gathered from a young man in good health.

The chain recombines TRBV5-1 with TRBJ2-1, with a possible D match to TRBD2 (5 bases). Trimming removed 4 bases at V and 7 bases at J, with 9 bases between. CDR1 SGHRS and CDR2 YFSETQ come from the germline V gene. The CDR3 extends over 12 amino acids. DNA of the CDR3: TGCGCCAGCAGCGAGGAGCGGAATGAGCAGTTCTTC. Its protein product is CASSEERNEQFF.

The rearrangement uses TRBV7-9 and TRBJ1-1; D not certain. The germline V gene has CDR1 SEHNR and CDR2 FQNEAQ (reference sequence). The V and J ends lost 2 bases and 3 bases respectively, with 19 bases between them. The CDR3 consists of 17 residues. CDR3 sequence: CASSLREELIRDTEAFF. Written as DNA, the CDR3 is TGTGCCAGCAGCTTACGGGAGGAGTTAATTCGCGACACTGAAGCTTTCTTT.

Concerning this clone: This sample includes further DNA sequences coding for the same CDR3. CDR3 sequence (DNA): TGTGCCAGCAGCGTTCAAGGGGGCACAGATACGCAGTATTTT. Its translation: CASSVQGGTDTQYF. The chain joins TRBV9 to TRBJ2-3, with D tentatively TRBD1 (5 bases). Germline-derived CDR1 and CDR2 are SGDLS and YYNGEE. The CDR3 loop spans 14 amino acids. With 2 bases removed from V and 1 base from J, the gap between germline ends came to 8 bases.

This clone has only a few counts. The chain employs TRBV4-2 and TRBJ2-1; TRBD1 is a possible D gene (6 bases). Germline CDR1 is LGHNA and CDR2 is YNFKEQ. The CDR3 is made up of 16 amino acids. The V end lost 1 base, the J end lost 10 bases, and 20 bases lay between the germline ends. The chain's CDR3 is CASSQVSGAMNLEQFF. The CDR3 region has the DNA TGTGCCAGCAGCCAAGTGTCAGGGGCGATGAATTTGGAGCAGTTCTTC.

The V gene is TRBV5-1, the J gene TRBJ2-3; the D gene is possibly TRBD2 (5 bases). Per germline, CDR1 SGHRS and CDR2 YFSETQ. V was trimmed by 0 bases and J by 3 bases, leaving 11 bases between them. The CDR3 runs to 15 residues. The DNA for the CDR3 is TGCGCCAGCAGCTTGGAGGTAGCGAGGACAGATACGCAGTATTTT. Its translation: CASSLEVARTDTQYF.

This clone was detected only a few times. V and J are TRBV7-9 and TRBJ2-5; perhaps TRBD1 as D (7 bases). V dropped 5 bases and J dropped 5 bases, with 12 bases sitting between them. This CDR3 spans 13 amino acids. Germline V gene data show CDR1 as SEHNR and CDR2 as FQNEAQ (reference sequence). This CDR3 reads CASSQQGRETQYF. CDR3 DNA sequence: TGTGCCAGCAGCCAACAGGGGAGGGAGACCCAGTACTTC.

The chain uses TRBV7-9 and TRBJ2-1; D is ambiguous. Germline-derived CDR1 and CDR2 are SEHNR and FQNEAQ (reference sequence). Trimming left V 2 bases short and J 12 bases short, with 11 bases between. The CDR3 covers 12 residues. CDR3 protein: CASSLSEIGQFF. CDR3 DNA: TGTGCCAGCAGCTTATCTGAGATTGGGCAGTTCTTC.

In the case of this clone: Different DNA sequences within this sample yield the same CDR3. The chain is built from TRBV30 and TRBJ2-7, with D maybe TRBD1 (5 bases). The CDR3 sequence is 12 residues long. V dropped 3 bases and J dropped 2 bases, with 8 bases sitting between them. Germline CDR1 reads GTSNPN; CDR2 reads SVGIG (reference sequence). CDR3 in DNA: TGTGCCTGGAGCGACAGAACCTACGAGCAGTACTTC. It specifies CAWSDRTYEQYF.